A selection of T cell receptor beta chains follows, all from one sample in a study of blood T cell repertoires in COVID-19. The data were produced by immunoSEQ multiplex PCR, yet TCRdb's version contains in-frame clones alone and is incomplete. The sample includes hundreds of thousands of clones, 86% seen only once; the top ten take over 5.5%. What was sequenced was peripheral blood. These receptors originate from a woman of 80 years or more with COVID-19, enrolled during active disease. Both conserved end residues are part of each CDR3. The D gene is left open where the match is weak. Clone size is shown for a subset of rows, as once, few, many or a class of expanded clone.

V gene,J gene,clone size,D gene,CDR3 DNA,CDR3 protein
TRBV6-5,TRBJ2-7,-,TRBD2,TGTGCCAGCACCGGGGGGGCAGGGGCCTCCTACGAGCAGTACTTC,CASTGGAGASYEQYF
TRBV5-1,TRBJ2-2,-,-,TGCGCCAGCAGCTTGGGAGGGGAGGCCGGGGAGCTGTTTTTT,CASSLGGEAGELFF
TRBV19,TRBJ1-4,-,-,TGTGCCAGTAGTACCCGGGGAGAAAAACTGTTTTTT,CASSTRGEKLFF
TRBV11-2,TRBJ1-2,-,-,TGTGCCAGCAGCTTAGATAGTCGTGGGCCTAACTATGGCTACACCTTC,CASSLDSRGPNYGYTF
TRBV2,TRBJ2-7,-,TRBD1,TGTGCCAAGGGACAGATACCATACGAGCAGTACTTC,CAKGQIPYEQYF
TRBV7-2,TRBJ1-2,-,TRBD1,TGTGCCAGCAGCCTTGTTCCCGGACAGGGTGTTCTACGCTACACCTTC,CASSLVPGQGVLRYTF
TRBV5-1,TRBJ2-3,-,-,TGCGCCAGCAGCTTGGCCCTGACAGGCAGCACAGATACGCAGTATTTT,CASSLALTGSTDTQYF
TRBV6-1,TRBJ1-6,-,TRBD1,TGTGCCAGCAGTGAACAGGGGGCTAATTCACCCCTCCACTTT,CASSEQGANSPLHF
TRBV12-3/TRBV12-4,TRBJ1-5,-,-,TGTGCCAGCAGCACTTCCGAGAGGGAGCCCCAGCATTTT,CASSTSEREPQHF
TRBV6-5,TRBJ1-5,-,-,TGTGCCAGCAGGATGGGGGCGGATGGCAATCAGCCCCAGCATTTT,CASRMGADGNQPQHF
TRBV7-9,TRBJ1-6,-,TRBD1,TGTGCCAGCAGCCCGGGACAGGGAGGTTCACCCCTCCACTTT,CASSPGQGGSPLHF
TRBV19,TRBJ1-2,-,TRBD1,TGTGCCAGTAGTATTAAGAGGTCCGGGACAGGGACAATAGGCTACACCTTC,CASSIKRSGTGTIGYTF
TRBV10-3,TRBJ1-1,-,TRBD1,TGTGCCATCGGACAGGGTATCAAAAGCACTGAAGCTTTCTTT,CAIGQGIKSTEAFF
TRBV7-9,TRBJ1-4,-,TRBD1,TGTGCCAGCAGCTTAGCCAATCAGGGGGCGAGTGAAAAACTGTTTTTT,CASSLANQGASEKLFF
TRBV18,TRBJ2-4,-,-,TGTGCCAGCTCACCACCCCAAACAGCTAAAAACATTCAGTACTTC,CASSPPQTAKNIQYF
TRBV10-3,TRBJ1-2,once,TRBD1,TGTGCCTCCTGGCCGGGACAGATCTATGGCTACACCTTC,CASWPGQIYGYTF
TRBV27,TRBJ2-3,-,-,TGTGCCAGCGTAGGGGGTCGGGGTAGCACAGATACGCAGTATTTT,CASVGGRGSTDTQYF
TRBV3-1/TRBV3-2,TRBJ2-2,few,-,TGTGCCAGCAGCAGCACGGGCGCGGGCACCGGGGAGCTGTTTTTT,CASSSTGAGTGELFF
TRBV28,TRBJ1-5,-,TRBD1,TGTGCCAGCAATGAGGGGGCGACAGGGGAAAGCAATCAGCCCCAGCATTTT,CASNEGATGESNQPQHF
TRBV7-2,TRBJ1-2,few,-,TGTGCCAGCAGTTCGCCGGGACACCACTATGGCTACACCTTC,CASSSPGHHYGYTF
TRBV7-2,TRBJ2-3,-,-,TGTGCCAGCAGTAATAAGAAATGGGGCCAGCCCACAGATACGCAGTATTTT,CASSNKKWGQPTDTQYF
TRBV3-1/TRBV3-2,TRBJ1-6,-,-,TGTGCCAGCAGCGAGACGGGTTCACCCCTCCACTTT,CASSETGSPLHF
TRBV7-2,TRBJ2-7,-,TRBD1,TGTGCCAGCAGCTCCTTGACAGGGATCCACGAGCAGTACTTC,CASSSLTGIHEQYF
TRBV19,TRBJ1-1,few,TRBD1,TGTGCCAGTTTGGGTTGGGGGACAGGGAGGACTGAAGCTTTCTTT,CASLGWGTGRTEAFF
TRBV27,TRBJ2-6,-,TRBD1,TGTGCCAGCAGTTTATTTGCGGGACAGGGAAAAGCTGGGGCCAACGTCCTGACTTTC,CASSLFAGQGKAGANVLTF
TRBV14,TRBJ1-2,-,-,TGTGCCAGCTCCCCGGGGGTCTATGGCTACACCTTC,CASSPGVYGYTF
TRBV28,TRBJ1-3,-,-,TGTGCCAGCTATCCCCGGGGACACACTATCGGAAACACCATATATTTT,CASYPRGHTIGNTIYF
TRBV7-2,TRBJ1-5,-,-,TGTGCCAGCAGCTTACAGACCACTCAGGGGCCCCAGCATTTT,CASSLQTTQGPQHF
TRBV28,TRBJ1-2,-,-,TGTGCCAGCAGTTTGACGGGGCCGGGGGGGATCGGCTACACCTTC,CASSLTGPGGIGYTF
TRBV5-4,TRBJ1-2,-,-,TGTGCCAGCAGAATGCGAGGGAATCTGGATGGCTACACCTTC,CASRMRGNLDGYTF
TRBV7-9,TRBJ1-1,-,TRBD1,TGTGCCAGCAGCCCCTCGGGACAGGGAAACACTGAAGCTTTCTTT,CASSPSGQGNTEAFF
TRBV7-9,TRBJ1-4,-,-,TGTGCCAGCAGCTTAGGCGGGGGGAATGAAAAACTGTTTTTT,CASSLGGGNEKLFF
TRBV18,TRBJ2-7,-,TRBD2,TGTGCCAGCTCACCCTTGCGCCAGCGGGGGGGCAACGAGCAGTACTTC,CASSPLRQRGGNEQYF
TRBV5-1,TRBJ1-1,few,TRBD1,TGCGCCAGCAGCGCGGGGGGGACAGGGAACACTGAAGCTTTCTTT,CASSAGGTGNTEAFF
TRBV6-5,TRBJ1-1,-,-,TGTGCCAGCAGTCTCCAACAAGAACTGAACACTGAAGCTTTCTTT,CASSLQQELNTEAFF
TRBV18,TRBJ2-5,once,TRBD2,TGTGCCAGCTCACCGCCGCTAGCGGGGGGGACTCAGACCCAGTACTTC,CASSPPLAGGTQTQYF
TRBV7-8,TRBJ2-2,-,-,TGTGCCAGCAGCTTACAGGAAGTCAACACCGGGGAGCTGTTTTTT,CASSLQEVNTGELFF
TRBV7-7,TRBJ2-3,once,TRBD2,TGTGCCAGCAGCTTAGGAGGTGGGCGGGGGGGTCCAGATACGCAGTATTTT,CASSLGGGRGGPDTQYF
TRBV3-1/TRBV3-2,TRBJ1-2,-,-,TGTGCCAGCAGTCGAAACGGGAGGACTGACGGCTACACCTTC,CASSRNGRTDGYTF
TRBV3-1/TRBV3-2,TRBJ2-5,-,TRBD2,TGTGCCAGCAGGGGACTAGCGGGGGGCGGGGCAGAGACCCAGTACTTC,CASRGLAGGGAETQYF
TRBV4-1,TRBJ2-7,-,-,TGCGCCAGCAGCCAAGACGGTCTCTACGAGCAGTACTTC,CASSQDGLYEQYF
TRBV10-2,TRBJ1-4,-,TRBD1,TGCGCCAGCAGTGATACCAGGACAGGGGAAAAACTGTTTTTT,CASSDTRTGEKLFF
TRBV19,TRBJ2-7,-,TRBD1,TGTGCCAGTAGTATAGGACAGGGGGAGGTCTACGAGCAGTACTTC,CASSIGQGEVYEQYF
TRBV10-3,TRBJ1-3,-,TRBD1,TGTGCCATGGGGACAGGGATGGGAAACACCATATATTTT,CAMGTGMGNTIYF
TRBV3-1/TRBV3-2,TRBJ2-3,-,TRBD2,TGTGCCATCGGGGGGGCCAAAGATACGCAGTATTTT,CAIGGAKDTQYF
TRBV18,TRBJ2-7,-,-,TGTGCCAGCTCACCTCAGGAGGGGGCGATGCACGAGCAGTACTTC,CASSPQEGAMHEQYF
TRBV25-1,TRBJ1-6,-,TRBD1,TGTGCCAGCAGGGTGACAGGGAGCAATAATTCACCCCTCCACTTT,CASRVTGSNNSPLHF
TRBV29-1,TRBJ2-1,-,-,TGCAGCGTTGACCCGGGGGACGAAAGGCAGTTCTTC,CSVDPGDERQFF
TRBV7-6,TRBJ1-3,-,TRBD1,TGTGCCAGCAGCTACAGGGGAGAAGGAGCTGGAAACACCATATATTTT,CASSYRGEGAGNTIYF
TRBV5-1,TRBJ2-1,-,TRBD2,TGCGCCAGCAGCCAACGGGCTAGCGGGGGAGGTAATGAGCAGTTCTTC,CASSQRASGGGNEQFF